This entry lists 7 T cell receptor beta chains sequenced from one sample in a study of Graves' ophthalmopathy and Graves' hyperthyroidism. Amplification of the TCR beta CDR3 regions used RNA transcripts (as template). The library came from an HTBI-primed first-round RT-PCR and a second-round multiplex PCR. TCRdb passed the multiplex PCR reads through MiXCR, listing each CDR3 protein once. Seen here are about 230,000 distinct CDR3 sequences, around 50% observed once, and the top ten hold less than 60%. The sample was peripheral blood. The receptors come from an adult man with Graves' ophthalmopathy.

V gene TRBV10-1 combines with J gene TRBJ1-1; D call uncertain. Germline V gene lookup returns CDR1 WNHNN and CDR2 SYGVQD (reference sequence). The CDR3 contains 14 residues. V lost 2 bases and J 1 base, leaving 8 bases between the germline ends. DNA for the CDR3: TGCGCCAGCAGTGAGGTTGCGGGGAACACTGAAGCTTTCTTT. Amino acid sequence: CASSEVAGNTEAFF.

This clonotype was detected only once. Here the CDR3 DNA reads TGTGCCACCAGTGATTCCCCGCCGGGACACCTTGATCAGCCCCAGCATTTT. Protein product: CATSDSPPGHLDQPQHF. The V and J genes are TRBV24-1 and TRBJ1-5; D possibly corresponds to TRBD1 (6 bases). Germline-derived CDR1 and CDR2 are KGHDR and SFDVKD. The length of the CDR3 is 17 residues. The V end was cut by 2 bases, the J end by 5 bases, with 18 bases between.

This clonotype was detected many times. The gene calls are TRBV10-3 and TRBJ2-7; D is ambiguous. The CDR3 runs 12 residues. The V and J ends lost 2 bases and 6 bases respectively, with 8 bases between them. Per germline, CDR1 ENHRY and CDR2 SYGVKD. The CDR3 loop reads CAISEQVGEQYF. CDR3 DNA: TGTGCCATCAGTGAGCAGGTGGGCGAGCAGTACTTC.

This sequence joins TRBV5-8 and TRBJ2-2; 11 positions match TRBD1. Germline V gene sequence: CDR1 SGHTS, CDR2 YDEGEE. With V trimmed by 4 bases and J by 3 bases, 2 bases remained unmatched. There are 15 residues in the CDR3. The CDR3 region is CASSRTGGDTGELFF. CDR3 bases: TGTGCCAGCAGCCGGACAGGGGGCGACACCGGGGAGCTGTTTTTT.

The V gene is TRBV6-5, the J gene TRBJ2-7; 8 nucleotides line up with TRBD2. Germline CDR1 MNHEY, CDR2 SVGAGI. The CDR3 is 15 residues long. After removal of 5 bases from V and 5 bases from J, the junction contained 11 bases not matched to a gene. The CDR3 DNA follows: TGTGCCAGCAGTCACCCCCCCGGGGGGGAGAACGAGCAGTACTTC. Translated: CASSHPPGGENEQYF.

The V gene is TRBV6-6, the J gene TRBJ1-5; D unresolved. Germline V CDR1 and CDR2: MNHNY, SVGAGI (reference sequence). V lost 7 bases, J lost 4 bases, and 8 bases lay in between. The CDR3 length is 12 residues. CDR3 DNA sequence: TGTGCCAGCACCATAGGTAATCAGCCCCAGCATTTT. Amino acids: CASTIGNQPQHF.

V gene TRBV10-3 combines with J gene TRBJ2-2, with D maybe TRBD2 (6 bases). Germline-derived CDR1 and CDR2 are ENHRY and SYGVKD. The CDR3 has 14 residues. Trimming stripped 2 bases from V and 5 bases from J, with 9 bases between. The CDR3 region is CAISESRGTGELFF. CDR3 nucleotide sequence: TGTGCCATCAGTGAGAGTCGGGGGACCGGGGAGCTGTTTTTT.